This T cell receptor (beta chain) appears in the sequencing data of a study of T cell responses to AZD1222 COVID-19 vaccine. V lost 3 bases and J lost 2, with 3 bases in between. The CDR3 has 12 residues. Findings and caveats of the study: Across spike, vaccine-associated CD4 TCRs were found, dominant at 160-218 and 743-854. Spike-specific TCR breadth and depth were elevated following two AZD1222 doses.

Method: immunoSEQ multiplex PCR; TCRdb's copy keeps in-frame clones and lacks some. The sample holds 100,000 to 150,000 clones; about 89% are singletons and the top ten take 25% to 30%. To note about this clone: What it binds is not known.

Sequencing used peripheral blood, obtained on day 0 of AZD1222 vaccination. This clonotype originated in an adult in good health. The V gene is TRBV12-3 or TRBV12-4, the J gene TRBJ2-3; unclear D gene. The CDR3 DNA follows: TGTGCCAGCAGTTTTATCACAGATACGCAGTATTTT. Translation: CASSFITDTQYF.